This note documents a single T cell receptor beta chain sequence. Its antigen remains unknown. Germline values: CDR1 SNHLY, CDR2 FYNNEI. The CDR3 has 14 residues. This entry comes from a study of T cells expressing NK-cell markers. Study-level information: There were seven HCMV-seropositive donors and one seronegative donor among the eight sequenced. Whole-study findings and limits: HCMV specificity of the expanded NKG2C+ T cell clones was not established. NKG2C+ dominant clonotype frequencies in about six donors were roughly 1.0-7.5% of CD8+ T cells.

TCRdb derives one entry per CDR3 protein from the 5' RACE reads, leaving out DNA. The listing records a few hundred thousand distinct CDR3 sequences. The origin of this receptor is a man between 18 and 35 years old in good health. This rearrangement joins TRBV2 to TRBJ2-1; TCRdb gives TRBD2 as the D gene, but with no DNA this cannot be confirmed. Material for sequencing was blood T cells: a sorted CD56 or NKG2C T cell subset, CD4+ or CD8+ T cells, or bulk PBMC T cells (not recorded which). The CDR3 region is CASRFLREGDEQFF.